This TCR beta chain appears in the sequencing data of a study of blood T cell repertoires in COVID-19 (dated by TCRdb to 2020 to 2021). Turning to the overall study: Collaborator samples came from the United States, Italy and Spain and covered acute and convalescent phases of COVID-19. The material from the prospective study consisted of cDNA or gDNA derived from T cells, B-cell-depleted T cells, or PBMCs. Subjects who had been exposed to COVID-19, were actively infected with it, or had recovered from it provided the deeply sampled blood TCRbeta repertoires that made up the dataset. The repertoires were released in a freely available public database meant as a resource for research on the immune response to SARS-CoV-2. The samples were drawn from two sources: the first 160 participants of the ongoing ImmuneRACE study, and approximately 1,300 subjects contributed by 6 global collaborators. A de-identified subject ID, COVID-19 status, age in years and sex were almost always included in the sample metadata. HLA class I and class II types, where available, came from metadata supplied by the sample provider rather than from assay-based typing.

Comments on this clone: Its antigen remains unidentified. No base quality values were provided; no much bigger clone lies one nucleotide off.

The paper as a whole reports these results and caveats: The amount of clinical and demographic metadata varied by source and participant and was provided uncurated.

Including cysteine and phenylalanine, the CDR3 has 14 amino acids. CDR3 DNA is the only sequence kept; it has 42 bases, read in frame from the first base. Germline trimming amounts to 5 bases on V and 8 bases on J, with 8 as the count of junction bases outside the gene matches. Sequences SGHVS (CDR1) and FQNEAQ (CDR2) are obtained from the germline V gene. TCRbeta CDR3 regions were amplified from genomic DNA by means of the immunoSEQ Assay, a bias-controlled multiplex PCR. From the authors' description of their analysis: Within the assay, amplification of reference gene primers was used to estimate how many nucleated cells each sample contained. To quantify the absolute abundance of each unique TCRbeta CDR3 rearrangement, sequence reads were collapsed and filtered. Productive Simpson clonality was computed per sample as the square root of Simpson's diversity index over productive rearrangements. TCRdb retrieved this table from immuneACCESS and kept in-frame rearrangements only. Not all clones are present; in checked studies, unresolved V genes account for under half, and no reason is known for the remainder. For V, J and clone size, that table is used; D and trimming come from the DNA. Here the sample has some 200,000 clones; roughly nine tenths occur a single time. The ten largest clones take up 0.78% of the sample.

The collaborating institutions used their own protocols to collect whole blood in K2EDTA tubes. Collaborator samples were shipped for TCRbeta analysis as frozen whole blood, isolated PBMCs, or DNA extracted from either sample type. This sequence uses TRBV7-8 and TRBJ1-2, with 10 bases aligning to TRBD1. The TCR was taken from a woman in her seventies with acute or convalescent COVID-19. The specimen sequenced was peripheral blood. CDR3 region: CASSLDRGRYGYTF. The bases are TGTGCCAGCAGCCTAGACAGGGGGCGATACGGCTACACCTTC. The full variable domain, completed from the reference TRBV7-8 and TRBJ1-2 proteins outside the CDR3, reads GAGVSQSPRYKVAKRGQDVALRCDPISGHVSLFWYQQALGQGPEFLTYFQNEAQLDKSGLPSDRFFAERPEGSVSTLKIQRTQQEDSAVYLCASSLDRGRYGYTFGSGTRLTVV.